The 21 T cell receptor beta chains in this list originate from one sample, sequenced in a study of CD8 T cells in ankylosing spondylitis. Each CDR3 protein gets one entry after TCRdb re-called the 5' RACE reads with MiXCR. The sample holds some 130,000 distinct CDR3 sequences, roughly 7.7% seen once. Sequenced input: synovial fluid, either unsorted or a sorted T cell fraction (not recorded which). The source is a male donor with ankylosing spondylitis.

This clonotype has only a few counts. This sequence joins TRBV19 and TRBJ1-2, with D perhaps TRBD1 (5 bases). The CDR3 has 14 amino acids. V lost 6 bases and J lost 8, with 19 bases in between. The V gene's germline CDR1 is LNHDA and CDR2 SQIVND (reference sequence). The CDR3 loop is CASSPTAGGYGYTF. CDR3 DNA: TGTGCCAGTAGCCCAACCGCGGGGGGGTACGGCTACACCTTC. The whole variable domain, filled in from reference TRBV19 and TRBJ1-2, reads DGGITQSPKYLFRKEGQNVTLSCEQNLNHDAMYWYRQDPGQGLRLIYYSQIVNDFQKGDIAEGYSVSREKKESFPLTVTSAQKNPTAFYLCASSPTAGGYGYTFGSGTRLTVV.

In the case of this clonotype: A much bigger clone sits one base away, suggesting this may be a read error. V and J are TRBV7-9 and TRBJ1-1, with a tentative D call TRBD1 (5 bases). CDR3 length: 14 residues. Germline CDR1 and CDR2: SEHNR and FQNEAQ (reference sequence). For the CDR3, the DNA is TGTGCCAGCAGCCCTGACAGCCTCGGCACTGAAGCTTTGTTT. This sequence encodes CASSPDSLGTEALF.

A few counts support this clonotype. The DNA of the CDR3 is TGCGCCAGCAGCTTTCCGACAGGGTTGAACACCGGGGAGCTGTTTTTT. It yields the protein CASSFPTGLNTGELFF. This chain joins TRBV5-1 and TRBJ2-2; 7 bases are shared with TRBD1. Unmatched junction bases numbered 5, after V lost 2 bases and J lost 1 base. Germline assignment: CDR1 SGHRS and CDR2 YFSETQ. This CDR3 has 16 amino acids.

This clonotype showed up many times. This rearrangement joins TRBV7-2 to TRBJ2-7; 9 positions match TRBD1. Germline V gives CDR1 SGHTA, CDR2 FQGNSA. V lost 1 base to trimming and J lost 1 base; unmatched junction nucleotides: 2. The CDR3 runs 15 residues. The CDR3 is CASSLVGTGSYEQYF. CDR3 nucleotide sequence: TGTGCCAGCAGCTTAGTCGGGACAGGGTCCTACGAGCAGTACTTC.

This clonotype showed up many times. The V gene is TRBV5-1, the J gene TRBJ1-1; 9 nucleotides line up with TRBD1. The germline CDR1 and CDR2 sequences are SGHRS and YFSETQ. The CDR3 has 16 residues. The trim removed 0 bases at V and 5 bases at J, leaving 8 bases unmatched. CDR3: CASSLGPQGARTEAFF. For the CDR3, the DNA is TGCGCCAGCAGCTTGGGCCCACAGGGGGCAAGAACTGAAGCTTTCTTT.

Concerning this clonotype: One end of the junction fails to match germline, which may point to a read error. The chain uses TRBV25-1 and TRBJ2-1; D ambiguous. This CDR3 region has 15 residues. Germline assignment: CDR1 MGHDK and CDR2 SYGVNS. For the CDR3, the DNA is TGTACCAGCAGTGAATATTACTCCCTTGGCAATGAGCAGTTCTTC. Translated: CTSSEYYSLGNEQFF. Combining the CDR3 with reference TRBV25-1 and TRBJ2-1 gives the whole variable domain EADIYQTPRYLVIGTGKKITLECSQTMGHDKMYWYQQDPGMELHLIHYSYGVNSTEKGDLSSESTVSRIRTEHFPLTLESARPSHTSQYLCTSSEYYSLGNEQFFGPGTRLTVL.

This clonotype has only a few counts. The chain carries TRBV10-3 and TRBJ2-3; D may be TRBD2 (6 bases). Trimming took 11 bases from V and 11 from J, leaving 17 bases between them. The CDR3 is made up of 11 amino acids. Germline lookup yields CDR1 ENHRY and CDR2 SYGVKD. CDR3 in DNA: TGTGCCGCTGGCGGGACCGAGGGGCAGTATTTT. Translating it yields CAAGGTEGQYF.

This clonotype was recorded many times. V is TRBV5-1 and J is TRBJ2-2; D gene uncertain. V was cut by 1 base and J by 4 bases, with 5 bases left in between. The length of the CDR3 is 13 residues. CDR1 and CDR2 from the germline V gene are SGHRS and YFSETQ. The CDR3 reads CASSLQVTGELFF. As DNA, the CDR3 is TGCGCCAGCAGCTTGCAGGTCACCGGGGAGCTGTTTTTT.

This clonotype showed up many times. The rearrangement links TRBV7-2 to TRBJ2-2, with 8 bases fitting TRBD2. CDR1 and CDR2 (germline): SGHTA, FQGNSA. The CDR3 is 14 amino acids. J gave up 3 bases and V 3 bases, and 0 bases lay outside the gene matches. The CDR3 region has the DNA TGTGCCAGCAGCTTTAGCGGGGACACCGGGGAGCTGTTTTTT. Translating gives CASSFSGDTGELFF. The full variable domain, with the rest looked up from reference TRBV7-2 and TRBJ2-2, is GAGVSQSPSNKVTEKGKDVELRCDPISGHTALYWYRQSLGQGLEFLIYFQGNSAPDKSGLPSDRFSAERTGGSVSTLTIQRTQQEDSAVYLCASSFSGDTGELFFGEGSRLTVL.

The rearrangement joins TRBV20-1 to TRBJ2-7; 7 nucleotides agree with TRBD2. Germline V lookup: CDR1 DFQATT, CDR2 SNEGSKA (reference sequence). Trimming took 3 bases from V and 2 from J; bases not matched to a gene: 10. The CDR3 runs 15 residues. The CDR3 reads CSASAGRDGAYEQYF. CDR3 in DNA: TGCAGTGCTAGCGCTGGGAGGGACGGAGCCTACGAGCAGTACTTC.

There are many counts of this clonotype. The chain employs TRBV7-8 and TRBJ2-4, with D perhaps TRBD1 (6 bases). Trimming took off 5 bases at V and 16 bases at J, with 21 bases between the two ends. From germline, CDR1 is SGHVS and CDR2 FQNEAQ. This CDR3 is built from 13 residues. The CDR3 reads CASSLGEAGQIYF. DNA for the CDR3: TGTGCCAGCAGCCTGGGTGAGGCAGGACAGATTTACTTC. The variable domain in full, completed from reference TRBV7-8 and TRBJ2-4, reads GAGVSQSPRYKVAKRGQDVALRCDPISGHVSLFWYQQALGQGPEFLTYFQNEAQLDKSGLPSDRFFAERPEGSVSTLKIQRTQQEDSAVYLCASSLGEAGQIYFGAGTRLSVL.

J is TRBJ1-5 and V is TRBV20-1, with D tentatively TRBD1 (6 bases). This CDR3 is built from 13 residues. The germline V and J ends were trimmed by 3 bases and 7 bases, with 13 bases remaining between them. CDR1 and CDR2 from the germline V gene are DFQATT and SNEGSKA (reference sequence). CDR3: CSASPGHGQPQHF. CDR3 in DNA: TGCAGTGCTAGTCCGGGACACGGGCAGCCCCAGCATTTT.

This clonotype came up a few times. The chain joins TRBV6-5 to TRBJ1-2; maybe TRBD1 (5 bases). Per the germline V gene, CDR1 is MNHEY and CDR2 is SVGAGI. Trimming pared 2 bases from V and 3 bases from J, leaving 13 bases between. The CDR3 totals 15 residues. CDR3 nucleotide sequence: TGTGCCAGCAGTTACAACCTGGGACGGGACTATGGCTACACCTTC. Its protein is CASSYNLGRDYGYTF.

The table lists this clonotype with a few counts. The rearrangement uses TRBV20-1 and TRBJ2-1; D ambiguous. CDR1 is DFQATT and CDR2 is SNEGSKA in the germline V gene (reference sequence). The CDR3 has 11 residues. V lost 2 bases, J lost 10 bases, and 9 bases lay in between. The CDR3 nucleotides are TGCAGTGCTAGAAGGCTACCGGAGCAGTTCTTC. This translates into CSARRLPEQFF.

V is TRBV20-1 and J is TRBJ2-7; the match to TRBD1 covers 9 bases. Germline lookup yields CDR1 DFQATT and CDR2 SNEGSKA (reference sequence). This CDR3 is built from 13 residues. The V segment lost 3 bases and the J segment 7 bases; nucleotides outside the gene matches: 7. CDR3 DNA sequence: TGCAGTGCTAGGGACAGGGGCCCACGAGAGCAGTACTTC. Its translation: CSARDRGPREQYF.

This clonotype was seen at least ten times. DNA of the CDR3: TGTGCCAGCAGCTTCCGGGACAGGGGTTCACCCCTCCACTTT. This encodes CASSFRDRGSPLHF. The V gene is TRBV4-2, the J gene TRBJ1-6; TRBD1 agrees at 10 bases. Losses at the gene ends were 5 bases for V and 9 bases for J; bases not matched to a gene: 4. CDR3 size: 14 residues. In germline, CDR1 is LGHNA, CDR2 YNFKEQ.

V is TRBV12-5 and J is TRBJ2-3, with D hard to call. The CDR3 covers 12 residues. V was pared by 6 bases and J by 2 bases, with 6 bases between. Germline loops: CDR1 LGHNT, CDR2 FRNRAP. The CDR3 region has the DNA TGTGCTAGTGGGCCAACCACAGATACGCAGTATTTT. This encodes CASGPTTDTQYF.

This clonotype was seen many times. V and J are TRBV12-3 or TRBV12-4 and TRBJ2-5; TRBD2 aligns across 14 bases. The CDR3 consists of 16 residues. V dropped 5 bases and J dropped 4; count of bases not matched to a gene: 6. The CDR3: CASSPGLAGVIETQYF. Written as DNA, the CDR3 is TGTGCCAGCAGTCCGGGACTAGCGGGAGTAATAGAGACCCAGTACTTC.

The V call is TRBV4-3, the J call TRBJ2-7, with D possibly being TRBD2 (5 bases). V gave up 2 bases and J gave up 2 bases, with 22 bases separating them. Germline CDR1 is LGHNA and CDR2 is YSLEER. The length of the CDR3 is 18 residues. The CDR3 DNA reads as TGCGCCAGCAGCCAAAAACCCCCCAGCGCCGGGATTACCTACGAGCAGTACTTC. Its translation is CASSQKPPSAGITYEQYF.

This clonotype was picked up many times. V is TRBV6-1 and J is TRBJ1-1; 11 bases agree with TRBD1. The CDR3 is 14 amino acids. Germline CDR1 reads MNHNS; CDR2 reads SASEGT. V shed 6 bases and J 4 bases; nucleotides not matched to a gene: 4. The chain's CDR3 is CASSLDRGPTEAFF. As DNA, the CDR3 is TGTGCCAGCAGCTTGGACAGGGGGCCCACTGAAGCTTTCTTT.

As for this clonotype: The conserved closing phenylalanine or tryptophan is absent in this CDR3, likely reflecting a read error. The V and J genes are TRBV6-1 and TRBJ2-7; perhaps TRBD1 as D (6 bases). CDR3 length: 14 amino acids. Trimming took off 8 bases at V and 4 bases at J, with 18 bases between the two ends. CDR1 is MNHNS, CDR2 SASEGT, per germline. The CDR3 DNA sequence: TGTGCCAGCCAGAAGGAACAGGGTGGGTACGAGCAGTACTGC. Its protein is CASQKEQGGYEQYC.